The 29 T cell receptor beta chains presented below share a single source sample, sequenced in a study of human T cells and chemical hapten exposure (TCRdb year 2021). Libraries came from RACE. The data were produced on a NextSeq 500. TCRdb reanalyzed the raw reads on its own, using fastp at Q25 for trimming and MiXCR for clone calling, and kept in-frame beta chains. Entries that share a CDR3 protein sequence are merged under the most common genes and DNA. This sample is represented by around 110,000 distinct CDR3 sequences; around 11% of them were singletons. Of the sample, roughly 2.3% falls within the top ten clones. The label giving this sample's time point can be read as: patch test 3, about 24 weeks after DPC sensitization. The treatment or condition label for this specimen denotes: therapeutic diphenylcyclopropenone sensitization with weekly scalp DPC. Sequenced here: whole blood, sampled in connection with sensitization to the hapten diphenylcyclopropenone (DPC). These receptors originate from a woman aged 45-65 years with alopecia areata. Some clones in this sample may be carry-over from other donors' samples.

This clonotype was counted ten times or more. The genes are TRBV20-1 and TRBJ2-1; a possible D gene is TRBD1 (6 bases). The CDR3 has 13 amino acids. Germline CDR1 and CDR2: DFQATT and SNEGSKA (reference sequence). The ends were cut back, 6 bases at V and 6 bases at J, with 15 bases in the middle. The CDR3 loop reads CSAFRDTTNEQFF. DNA for the CDR3: TGCAGTGCGTTTCGGGACACCACCAATGAGCAGTTCTTC.

This clonotype has more than one count but fewer than ten. V and J are TRBV6-5 and TRBJ2-5; unclear D gene. CDR3 size: 14 residues. V lost 6 bases to trimming and J lost 4 bases, with 15 bases between them. From germline, CDR1 is MNHEY and CDR2 SVGAGI. CDR3 loop: CASSPLGSGETQYF. DNA of the CDR3: TGTGCCAGCAGCCCACTGGGGTCGGGAGAGACCCAGTACTTC.

This clonotype showed up just a few times. The chain recombines TRBV21-1 with TRBJ2-5; TRBD1 is the table's D call and was not checked against the DNA. TRBV21-1 is termed a pseudogene. The CDR3 sequence is 15 residues long. The CDR3 nucleotides are TGTGCCAGCAGCGCCCGGGACAGGGTCTTGGAGACCCAGTACTTC. This encodes CASSARDRVLETQYF.

This clonotype has a handful of counts. The chain joins TRBV29-1 to TRBJ1-1, with D possibly being TRBD1 (6 bases). This CDR3 comprises 14 residues. Germline V gene data show CDR1 as SQVTM and CDR2 as ANQGSEA. V was shortened by 6 bases and J by 4 bases, with 18 bases between the two germline ends. The CDR3 DNA reads as TGCAGCGTCAACAGAGAAGGGGGAAGCACTGAAGCTTTCTTT. Its translation: CSVNREGGSTEAFF.

The rearrangement links TRBV28 to TRBJ2-3; D is perhaps TRBD2 (6 bases). Per germline, CDR1 MDHEN and CDR2 SYDVKM. CDR3 length: 16 residues. V was clipped by 6 bases and J by 3 bases, with 19 bases between them. The CDR3 region has the DNA TGTGCCAGCAGCCTTATGGGGACTCATGGGACAGATACGCAGTATTTT. Amino acids: CASSLMGTHGTDTQYF. Filled out from reference TRBV28 and TRBJ2-3, the complete variable domain reads DVKVTQSSRYLVKRTGEKVFLECVQDMDHENMFWYRQDPGLGLRLIYFSYDVKMKEKGDIPEGYSVSREKKERFSLILESASTNQTSMYLCASSLMGTHGTDTQYFGPGTRLTVL.

This clonotype was observed a handful of times. The V and J genes are TRBV2 and TRBJ2-5; D uncertain. The length of the CDR3 is 12 residues. Germline values: CDR1 SNHLY, CDR2 FYNNEI. V was shortened by 7 bases and J by 0 bases, with 6 bases between the two germline ends. The CDR3 protein is CASTDNQETQYF. The CDR3 DNA reads as TGTGCCAGCACTGACAACCAAGAGACCCAGTACTTC. Looking up the rest from reference TRBV2 and TRBJ2-5 gives the full variable domain: EPEVTQTPSHQVTQMGQEVILRCVPISNHLYFYWYRQILGQKVEFLVSFYNNEISEKSEIFDDQFSVERPDGSNFTLKIRSTKLEDSAMYFCASTDNQETQYFGPGTRLLVL.

By sample share, this clonotype is medium-sized. The V call is TRBV20-1, the J call TRBJ1-1; D gene ambiguous. Trimming stripped 3 bases from V and 0 bases from J, with 11 bases between. Germline assignment: CDR1 DFQATT and CDR2 SNEGSKA (reference sequence). The CDR3 is 14 amino acids. The DNA of the CDR3 is TGCAGTGCTAGCCCCTCCAAGATGAACACTGAAGCTTTCTTT. It translates to CSASPSKMNTEAFF.

The CDR3 spells CASSPGHQGVTEAFF. CDR3 bases: TGTGCCAGCAGTCCCGGTCATCAGGGGGTCACTGAAGCTTTCTTT. The chain couples TRBV7-2 to TRBJ1-1, with 7 bases that match TRBD1. Germline V CDR1 and CDR2: SGHTA, FQGNSA. Germline trimming cut 6 bases from V and 4 bases from J; bases unmatched to any gene: 11. This CDR3 spans 15 amino acids.

This clonotype turned up a few times. The genes are TRBV12-3 or TRBV12-4 and TRBJ1-1; D remains ambiguous. The CDR3 runs 13 residues. V lost 6 bases and J 1 base, leaving 9 bases between the germline ends. The CDR3 sequence is CASRADGNTEAFF. The CDR3 region has the DNA TGTGCCAGCAGAGCGGACGGGAACACTGAAGCTTTCTTT.

The gene calls are TRBV20-1 and TRBJ1-3; D possibly corresponds to TRBD1 (5 bases). V dropped 3 bases and J dropped 2 bases, with 8 bases sitting between them. The V gene's germline CDR1 is DFQATT and CDR2 SNEGSKA (reference sequence). The CDR3 loop spans 13 amino acids. The CDR3 DNA follows: TGCAGTGCTAGCGGACAAGCTGGAAACACCATATATTTT. Translating it yields CSASGQAGNTIYF.

V is TRBV29-1 and J is TRBJ2-7, with TRBD2 matching over 7 bases. V trimming: 5 bases; J trimming: 4 bases; junction bases outside the gene matches: 8. Germline V gene sequence: CDR1 SQVTM, CDR2 ANQGSEA. This CDR3 region has 13 residues. The CDR3 reads CSVTGGVFYEQYF. CDR3 sequence (DNA): TGCAGCGTTACGGGGGGTGTATTTTACGAGCAGTACTTC.

In this sample, this clonotype turned up many times. CDR3 sequence: CASSLGRGQEETQYF. CDR3 in DNA: TGTGCCAGCAGTCTGGGGCGGGGGCAGGAAGAGACCCAGTACTTC. The rearrangement links TRBV28 to TRBJ2-5, with D perhaps matching TRBD2 (7 bases). The CDR3 is 15 amino acids. Trimming removed 5 bases from V and 3 bases from J, with 16 bases in between. Germline-derived CDR1 and CDR2 are MDHEN and SYDVKM.

This clonotype was detected many times. This sequence joins TRBV5-1 and TRBJ2-3; D may correspond to TRBD1 or TRBD2 (5 bases each). Per the germline V gene, CDR1 is SGHRS and CDR2 is YFSETQ. Trimming stripped 2 bases from V and 4 bases from J, with 14 bases between. This CDR3 is 15 amino acids long. The CDR3 DNA is TGCGCCAGCAGCTTCACCGGGACGAGCCCAGATACGCAGTATTTT. This codes for CASSFTGTSPDTQYF.

This clonotype was picked up many times. The chain is built from TRBV7-2 and TRBJ2-1; D is ambiguous. Trimming took off 2 bases at V and 4 bases at J, with 12 bases between the two ends. CDR3 length: 15 amino acids. Germline V gene lookup returns CDR1 SGHTA and CDR2 FQGNSA. CDR3: CASSLRGDDYNEQFF. CDR3 DNA: TGTGCCAGCAGCTTAAGAGGAGACGATTACAATGAGCAGTTCTTC.

This clonotype was detected many times. The V and J genes are TRBV12-3 or TRBV12-4 and TRBJ2-1; D uncertain. The germline V and J ends were trimmed by 6 bases and 0 bases, with 12 bases remaining between them. The length of the CDR3 is 15 residues. CDR3 loop: CASSDRTFSYNEQFF. Written as DNA, the CDR3 is TGTGCCAGCAGCGATCGGACGTTCTCCTACAATGAGCAGTTCTTC.

This clonotype was detected a few times. The CDR3 spells CASSWRGTNYGYTF. The CDR3 nucleotides read TGTGCCAGCAGTTGGAGAGGGACTAACTATGGCTACACCTTC. The J gene is TRBJ1-2, the V gene TRBV6-5; D remains ambiguous. With 4 bases removed from V and 0 bases from J, the gap between germline ends came to 9 bases. The CDR3 is 14 residues long. The V gene's germline CDR1 is MNHEY and CDR2 SVGAGI.

This clonotype was picked up a small number of times. The chain couples TRBV5-1 to TRBJ1-2, with D tentatively TRBD1 (5 bases). The CDR3 length is 15 residues. Germline CDR1 and CDR2: SGHRS and YFSETQ. The V and J ends lost 3 bases and 0 bases respectively, with 12 bases between them. The CDR3 here is CASSSGTAANYGYTF. The DNA of the CDR3 is TGCGCCAGCAGCTCGGGGACTGCGGCTAACTATGGCTACACCTTC.

The table lists this clonotype with a few counts. The chain combines TRBV28 with TRBJ2-7; maybe TRBD2 (6 bases). Germline V gene data show CDR1 as MDHEN and CDR2 as SYDVKM. Trimming shortened V by 6 bases and J by 5 bases, and 17 bases separated the two germline ends. The CDR3 runs 14 residues. This CDR3 is CASSAMGGVDEQYF. The CDR3 region has the DNA TGTGCCAGCAGCGCCATGGGAGGAGTGGACGAGCAGTACTTC.

This clonotype has only one observation. This chain uses TRBV3-1 with TRBJ1-2, with 9 positions matching TRBD1. Germline V lookup: CDR1 LGHDT, CDR2 YNNKEL (reference sequence). This CDR3 spans 14 amino acids. Unmatched junction bases numbered 8, after V lost 4 bases and J lost 8 bases. This CDR3 reads CASSLGGTGKGYTF. CDR3 sequence (DNA): TGTGCCAGCAGCCTAGGTGGGACAGGGAAAGGCTACACCTTC.

This clonotype was observed at least ten times. The genes are TRBV5-5 and TRBJ2-3; D remains ambiguous. V dropped 1 base and J dropped 0 bases, with 15 bases sitting between them. The CDR3 contains 17 residues. Germline V lookup: CDR1 SGHKS, CDR2 YYEKEE (reference sequence). The CDR3, as DNA: TGTGCCAGCAGCTTGAGCAGCTGGGTTTTTAGCACAGATACGCAGTATTTT. It encodes CASSLSSWVFSTDTQYF.

The rearrangement uses TRBV10-3 and TRBJ2-1; TRBD1 might be the D (6 bases). Germline-derived CDR1 and CDR2 are ENHRY and SYGVKD. The CDR3 loop spans 13 amino acids. V shed 7 bases and J shed 8 bases, with 15 bases lying between them. In nucleotides, the CDR3 is TGTGCCATCACAGGGGCAGGGATGGATGAGCAGTTCTTC. Its protein product is CAITGAGMDEQFF.

This clonotype was picked up many times. The chain uses TRBV20-1 and TRBJ2-3; D is undetermined. Trimming shortened V by 1 base and J by 2 bases, and 4 bases separated the two germline ends. Germline V gives CDR1 DFQATT, CDR2 SNEGSKA (reference sequence). The CDR3 is 12 residues long. As DNA, the CDR3 is TGCAGTGCTAGAGTCCCCACAGATACGCAGTATTTT. Translated, it gives CSARVPTDTQYF.

V gene TRBV10-1 combines with J gene TRBJ2-1, with D unresolved. This CDR3 region has 15 residues. The V gene's germline CDR1 is WNHNN and CDR2 SYGVQD (reference sequence). Trimming cost V 3 bases and J 5 bases, with 14 bases left between them. CDR3 residues: CASSDPLWVDNEQFF. CDR3 sequence (DNA): TGCGCCAGCAGTGACCCCCTATGGGTTGACAATGAGCAGTTCTTC.

The gene calls are TRBV18 and TRBJ1-5, with 7 bases lining up with TRBD1. Germline V gene lookup returns CDR1 KGHSH and CDR2 LQKENI. The CDR3 consists of 15 residues. The V gene end was trimmed by 1 base and the J gene end by 5 bases; junction bases not matched to a gene: 5. CDR3 protein: CASSPLGQGDQPQHF. CDR3 nucleotides: TGTGCCAGCTCACCACTTGGGCAGGGGGATCAGCCCCAGCATTTT.

V usage is TRBV12-3 or TRBV12-4 and J usage is TRBJ2-3; either TRBD1 or TRBD2 may fit D (5 bases each). Trimming took off 7 bases at V and 0 bases at J, with 11 bases between the two ends. The CDR3 has 14 residues. CDR3 amino acids: CASTRDGSTDTQYF. CDR3 coding DNA: TGTGCCAGCACCAGGGACGGTAGCACAGATACGCAGTATTTT.

J is TRBJ2-7 and V is TRBV9; no definite D call. Germline values: CDR1 SGDLS, CDR2 YYNGEE. The CDR3 runs to 15 residues. The V gene lost 0 bases and the J gene lost 1 base, with 11 bases spanning the gap. The CDR3 is CASSVGSDGSYEQYF. The CDR3 DNA reads TGTGCCAGCAGCGTAGGATCAGACGGATCCTACGAGCAGTACTTC.

The chain employs TRBV27 and TRBJ2-2; 12 nucleotides match TRBD2. Trimming took 3 bases from V and 0 from J; bases not matched to a gene: 8. The CDR3 covers 19 residues. Germline-derived CDR1 and CDR2 are MNHEY and SMNVEV (reference sequence). This chain's CDR3 is CASSLRTSGAFANTGELFF. CDR3 bases: TGTGCCAGCAGTTTGCGGACTAGCGGGGCGTTCGCGAACACCGGGGAGCTGTTTTTT.

In this sample, this clonotype turned up a few times. This chain uses TRBV29-1 with TRBJ2-3, with D unresolved. V gave up 3 bases and J gave up 4 bases, with 11 bases separating them. Germline CDR1 is SQVTM and CDR2 is ANQGSEA. CDR3 length: 13 residues. For the CDR3, the DNA is TGCAGCGTTGAGGGCCGGGTCGCAGATACGCAGTATTTT. It translates to CSVEGRVADTQYF.

Notes on this clonotype: A much larger clonotype is one base distant, so this may be a read error. The CDR3 spells CNPLAWDYNEQFF. In DNA, the CDR3 is TGCAACCCACTAGCGTGGGACTACAATGAGCAGTTCTTC. The chain uses TRBV20-1 and TRBJ2-1, with 7 bases identical to TRBD2. Per the germline V gene, CDR1 is DFQATT and CDR2 is SNEGSKA (reference sequence). This CDR3 is 13 amino acids long.